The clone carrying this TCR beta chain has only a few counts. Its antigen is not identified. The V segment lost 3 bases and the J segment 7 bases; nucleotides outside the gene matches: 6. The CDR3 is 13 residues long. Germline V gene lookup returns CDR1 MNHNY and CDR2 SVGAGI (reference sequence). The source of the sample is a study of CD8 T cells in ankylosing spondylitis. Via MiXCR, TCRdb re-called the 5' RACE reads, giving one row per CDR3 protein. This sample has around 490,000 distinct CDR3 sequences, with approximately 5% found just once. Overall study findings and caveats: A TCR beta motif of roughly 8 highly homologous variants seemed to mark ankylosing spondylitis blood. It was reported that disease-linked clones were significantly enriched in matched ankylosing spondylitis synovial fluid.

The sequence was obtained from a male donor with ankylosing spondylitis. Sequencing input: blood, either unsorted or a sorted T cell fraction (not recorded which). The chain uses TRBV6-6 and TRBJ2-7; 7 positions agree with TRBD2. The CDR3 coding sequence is TGTGCCAGCAGTTATGGGAGGGGTTGGGAGCAGTACTTC. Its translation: CASSYGRGWEQYF.